This T cell receptor (beta chain) was sequenced in a study of shared T cell receptors in the human thymus. The CDR3 totals 15 residues. The V gene's germline CDR1 is SGHNT and CDR2 YYREEE (reference sequence). The V and J ends lost 4 bases and 5 bases, in that order; junction bases with no gene match: 9. Profiled with immunoSEQ multiplex PCR; TCRdb holds only in-frame clones, not every one. Of 700,000 or so clones detected, 80% to 90% appear once; the ten largest clones hold 0.008% to 0.011%. A further study also used this sample, focusing on human thymus T cells. That source notes: Having surgery to correct congenital heart defects, healthy Finnish infants acted as the donors. Thymus was obtained from resections taken during corrective heart surgery. Thymic and blood repertoires appeared to display a bias in their usage of V and J genes. Related work found strong thymic repertoire overlap between unrelated individuals.

This sequence was found in a girl in the first two years of life with a congenital heart defect. The V gene is TRBV5-4, the J gene TRBJ1-1; 9 bases map to TRBD1. The source material was thymocytes. CDR3 in amino acids: CASSSRQGVGTEAFF. The CDR3 DNA reads TGTGCCAGCAGCAGCAGACAGGGGGTGGGGACTGAAGCTTTCTTT. Looking up the rest from reference TRBV5-4 and TRBJ1-1 gives the full variable domain: ETGVTQSPTHLIKTRGQQVTLRCSSQSGHNTVSWYQQALGQGPQFIFQYYREEENGRGNFPPRFSGLQFPNYSSELNVNALELDDSALYLCASSSRQGVGTEAFFGQGTRLTVV.